The clone carrying this T cell receptor (beta chain) was observed a handful of times. The antigen is not known. The data belong to a study of cytomegalovirus exposure and HLA in healthy donors. V lost 3 bases to trimming and J lost 5 bases; unmatched junction nucleotides: 7. The CDR3 is made up of 14 amino acids. The germline V gene encodes CDR1 WNHNN and CDR2 SYGVQD (reference sequence). With 60 Vbeta and 13 Jbeta primers, the PCR was carried out. The data were produced by immunoSEQ multiplex PCR, yet TCRdb's version contains in-frame clones alone and is incomplete. The repertoire holds 200,000 or so clones, about two thirds seen once, with about 2.8% in the top ten. General study points: Later analysis showed most CMV-associated TCR beta chains appearing HLA-restricted.

The receptor was isolated from a man aged 40-50 years in good health and CMV-seropositive. The rearrangement uses TRBV10-1 and TRBJ2-7, with TRBD1 matching 7 bases. The sequencing input was PBMCs. Here the CDR3 reads CASSEGGPWDEQYF. DNA for the CDR3: TGCGCCAGCAGTGAAGGGGGCCCCTGGGACGAGCAGTACTTC.